This entry features one T cell receptor beta chain sequence. What it binds is not known. The CDR3 is 13 residues long. V trimming: 2 bases; J trimming: 4 bases; junction bases outside the gene matches: 1. Per the germline V gene, CDR1 is MNHEY and CDR2 is SVGAGI. Isolated RNA was reverse transcribed into cDNA used as the sequencing template. Data came from immunoSEQ multiplex PCR; TCRdb stores just in-frame clones and leaves some out. The data hold roughly 150,000 clones, with about 90% observed a single time. This specimen belongs to a study of CD8+ T cells in alopecia areata. Study-wide background: Treated individuals took tofacitinib by mouth, 5 to 10 mg twice daily.

Overall study results and limits: Alopecia totalis/universalis scalp especially showed more expanded CD8+ clones than normal scalp.

Alopecia areata patients gave lesional scalp punch biopsies and peripheral blood samples. Sorting separated CD4+ and CD8+ T cells out of PBMCs. The TCR originated in a human donor with alopecia areata. V is TRBV6-5 and J is TRBJ1-1; TRBD1 matches at 7 bases. Sample: CD8+ T cells sorted from blood, taken at week 0. CDR3 DNA: TGTGCCAGCAGTTACGCAGGGGGCACTGAAGCTTTCTTT. Amino acids: CASSYAGGTEAFF.